Here is one T cell receptor (beta chain) with its context. The sample comes from a study of blood T cell repertoires in COVID-19. Study-level information: Spain, Italy and the United States supplied samples that represented acute and convalescent COVID-19. T cells, B-cell-depleted T cells, or PBMCs supplied cDNA or gDNA.

V was clipped by 3 bases and J by 8 bases, with 16 bases between them. This CDR3 region has 15 residues. Germline V gene sequence: CDR1 MDHEN, CDR2 SYDVKM. Under the authors' procedure: Estimation of nucleated cell counts relied on the amplification of reference gene primers. Using immunoSEQ multiplex PCR, the repertoire was profiled, and TCRdb retains in-frame clones only, with some absent. The V and J calls and clone size are taken from that table; D and trimming were inferred from the DNA. The table records fewer than 350,000 clones, about 89% of them present only once. This clonotype was obtained from a man aged 40-50 years with acute or convalescent COVID-19. Sequenced input: peripheral blood. The J gene is TRBJ1-4, the V gene TRBV28; D perhaps matches TRBD1 (5 bases). The CDR3 nucleotides are TGTGCCAGCAGTTTTCCGGCAGTGTCAGGGGAAAAACTGTTTTTT. It yields the protein CASSFPAVSGEKLFF.